Listed below are T cell receptor beta chains from one sample, sequenced in a study of cytomegalovirus exposure and HLA in healthy donors. The repertoire was sequenced with immunoSEQ multiplex PCR; TCRdb's copy has only in-frame clones and lacks some. The sample holds under 200,000 clones, 70% to 90% seen once. The material sequenced was PBMCs. The receptors stem from a woman in her late teens or twenties in good health and CMV-seronegative. Each CDR3 is given with its conserved first and last residue. D genes are given only for firm matches. A row's size may be missing; if present it is once, few, many or a size class.

TRBV2	NA	TRBJ1-3	once	CASSLSPGNTIYF	TGTGCCAGCAGTCTGTCCCCTGGAAACACCATATATTTT
TRBV30	TRBD1	TRBJ1-2	once	CAWRATGSGYTF	TGTGCCTGGAGGGCGACAGGGAGCGGCTACACCTTC
TRBV28	TRBD1	TRBJ1-2	NA	CAAQAGGGNYGYTF	TGTGCAGCGCAAGCAGGGGGTGGGAACTATGGCTACACCTTC
TRBV7-2	NA	TRBJ2-3	NA	CASSFRGTDTQYF	TGTGCCAGCAGCTTCAGGGGCACAGATACGCAGTATTTT
TRBV5-1	TRBD1	TRBJ1-2	NA	CASSLATGAFYGYTF	TGCGCCAGCAGCTTAGCCACAGGGGCCTTCTATGGCTACACCTTC
TRBV4-2	NA	TRBJ1-4	NA	CASSQEGGAEGEKLFF	TGTGCCAGCAGCCAGGAAGGGGGGGCGGAGGGTGAAAAACTGTTTTTT
TRBV5-1	TRBD1	TRBJ2-7	NA	CASSFDRGPYEQYF	TGCGCCAGCAGCTTCGACAGGGGGCCCTACGAGCAGTACTTC
TRBV5-4	NA	TRBJ1-2	NA	CASSSFGLGYGYTF	TGTGCCAGCAGCTCCTTCGGACTAGGCTATGGCTACACCTTC
TRBV27	NA	TRBJ1-6	NA	CASSPGPWALHF	TGTGCCAGCAGTCCGGGTCCTTGGGCCCTCCACTTT
TRBV15	NA	TRBJ1-3	NA	CATSRLLGNTIYF	TGTGCCACCAGCAGACTTCTTGGAAACACCATATATTTT
TRBV28	TRBD1	TRBJ1-2	NA	CASSLTGEVLQYGYTF	TGTGCCAGCAGTTTAACAGGGGAGGTATTACAGTATGGCTACACCTTC
TRBV4-2	TRBD2	TRBJ2-7	once	CASSQGFPASGIYEQYF	TGTGCCAGCAGCCAAGGGTTCCCTGCTAGCGGGATTTACGAGCAGTACTTC
TRBV4-1	NA	TRBJ2-1	NA	CASSPWGDEQFF	TGCGCCAGCAGCCCATGGGGGGATGAGCAGTTCTTC
TRBV14	TRBD2	TRBJ2-7	NA	CASSQIGTRSYEQYF	TGTGCCAGCAGCCAGATTGGGACTAGATCCTACGAGCAGTACTTC
TRBV21-1	NA	TRBJ2-3	NA	CASIGGGHLLLSYF	TGTGCCAGCATTGGGGGGGGACACCTCCTTCTTTCGTATTTT
TRBV6-1	NA	TRBJ1-5	NA	CASSEYLGEPQHF	TGTGCCAGCAGTGAATATTTAGGGGAGCCCCAGCATTTT
TRBV18	NA	TRBJ1-4	NA	CASSGGIGATNEKLFF	TGTGCCAGCTCAGGGGGGATCGGTGCAACTAATGAAAAACTGTTTTTT
TRBV18	TRBD2	TRBJ2-3	NA	CASSLLDSGSLTDTQYF	TGTGCCAGCTCACTTCTAGATAGCGGGAGTTTAACAGATACGCAGTATTTT
TRBV5-4	TRBD1	TRBJ1-4	NA	CASSLGQGDQEKLFF	TGTGCCAGCAGCTTGGGACAGGGGGATCAGGAAAAACTGTTTTTT
TRBV6-5	NA	TRBJ1-2	NA	CASSYEARGSYGYTF	TGTGCCAGCAGTTACGAGGCCCGAGGGAGCTATGGCTACACCTTC
TRBV28	TRBD1	TRBJ2-5	NA	CASSSPGQGEETQYF	TGTGCCAGCAGTTCGCCGGGACAGGGGGAGGAGACCCAGTACTTC
TRBV2	NA	TRBJ1-5	NA	CASVQDRNQPQHF	TGTGCCAGCGTGCAAGACAGGAATCAGCCCCAGCATTTT
TRBV5-4	TRBD1	TRBJ2-7	once	CASSFQDRAEQYF	TGTGCCAGCAGCTTTCAAGACAGGGCCGAGCAGTACTTC
TRBV18	TRBD2	TRBJ2-1	NA	CASSPKTSGSLDNEQFF	TGTGCCAGCTCACCGAAAACTAGCGGGAGCCTCGACAATGAGCAGTTCTTC
TRBV28	NA	TRBJ1-4	NA	CASSLLRGLDEKLFF	TGTGCCAGCAGTCTCCTTAGGGGCCTCGATGAAAAACTGTTTTTT
TRBV9	TRBD2	TRBJ2-2	NA	CASSGGLAGPGELFF	TGTGCCAGCAGCGGGGGACTAGCGGGACCCGGGGAGCTGTTTTTT
TRBV7-3	TRBD1	TRBJ1-2	NA	CASSLGLRGRDPSNTF	TGTGCCAGCAGCTTAGGGTTGAGGGGGCGCGATCCTAGCAACACCTTC
TRBV11-2	TRBD2	TRBJ2-2	once	CASSLGGTSKTRELFF	TGTGCCAGCAGCTTAGGAGGGACTAGCAAAACCCGGGAGCTGTTTTTT
TRBV5-5	TRBD2	TRBJ2-7	once	CASSFTSGRAYEQYF	TGTGCCAGCAGCTTCACTAGCGGGAGAGCCTACGAGCAGTACTTC
TRBV7-9	TRBD1	TRBJ2-7	NA	CASSLAGQGTYEQYF	TGTGCCAGCAGCTTAGCGGGACAGGGGACCTACGAGCAGTACTTC
TRBV5-1	TRBD1	TRBJ1-2	NA	CASSPGQGFGYTF	TGCGCCAGCAGCCCGGGACAGGGGTTTGGCTACACCTTC
TRBV18	NA	TRBJ2-3	NA	CASSPQLGGTDTQYF	TGTGCCAGCTCGCCCCAACTGGGCGGCACAGATACGCAGTATTTT